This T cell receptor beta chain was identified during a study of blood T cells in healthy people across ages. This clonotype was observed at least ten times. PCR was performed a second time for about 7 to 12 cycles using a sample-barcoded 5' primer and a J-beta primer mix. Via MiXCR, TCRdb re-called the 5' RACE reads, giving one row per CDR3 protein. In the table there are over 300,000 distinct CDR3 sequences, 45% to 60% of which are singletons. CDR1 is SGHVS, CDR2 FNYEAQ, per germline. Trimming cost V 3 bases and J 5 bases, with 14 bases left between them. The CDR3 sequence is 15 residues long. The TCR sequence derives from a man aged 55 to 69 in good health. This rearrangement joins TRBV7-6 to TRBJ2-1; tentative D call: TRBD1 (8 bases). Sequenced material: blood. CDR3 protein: CASSLDREGDNEQFF. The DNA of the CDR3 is TGTGCCAGCAGCTTGGACAGGGAGGGTGACAATGAGCAGTTCTTC.